The 26 T cell receptor beta chains reported below all come from one sample, sequenced in a study of technical replicates of blood from a few donors. Measured with immunoSEQ multiplex PCR; TCRdb has only the in-frame clones, and not every one. The table has around 80,000 clones, about 92% seen once; the top ten hold less than 0.3%. The sample taken for sequencing was T cells isolated from PBMCs. These receptors originate from a human donor in good health.

V and J are TRBV5-4 and TRBJ2-2; 16 nucleotides line up with TRBD2. The CDR3 extends over 17 amino acids. Per the germline V gene, CDR1 is SGHNT and CDR2 is YYREEE (reference sequence). Trimming took 4 bases from V and 5 from J; bases not matched to a gene: 5. The CDR3 DNA reads as TGTGCCAGCAGCCCCGCGGGACTAGCGGGGGGGACCGGGGAGCTGTTTTTT. This encodes CASSPAGLAGGTGELFF.

The CDR3 loop reads CSATRVEKLFF. The CDR3 bases are TGCAGTGCGACACGAGTTGAAAAACTGTTTTTT. The chain recombines TRBV20-1 with TRBJ1-4, with D hard to call. There are 11 residues in the CDR3. Germline CDR1 DFQATT, CDR2 SNEGSKA (reference sequence). V lost 6 bases and J 7 bases, leaving 9 bases between the germline ends.

This chain connects TRBV6-5 to TRBJ2-7; no definite D call. CDR3 length equals 13 residues. Trimming took 2 bases from V and 3 from J, leaving 8 bases between them. CDR1 is MNHEY, CDR2 SVGAGI, per germline. The CDR3 sequence is CASSYASGYEQYF. In DNA, the CDR3 is TGTGCCAGCAGTTACGCTTCGGGCTACGAGCAGTACTTC.

The chain has TRBV9 and TRBJ1-3; 8 nucleotides line up with TRBD1. CDR3 length: 14 residues. J lost 3 bases, V lost 3 bases, and 2 bases had no gene match. Germline-derived CDR1 and CDR2 are SGDLS and YYNGEE. The CDR3 spells CASSADRVGNTIYF. The CDR3, as DNA: TGTGCCAGCAGCGCGGACAGGGTTGGAAACACCATATATTTT.

The chain carries TRBV4-1 and TRBJ2-1, with 10 positions matching TRBD1. The CDR3 loop spans 14 amino acids. Per the germline V gene, CDR1 is MGHRA and CDR2 is YSYEKL. With 4 bases clipped from V and 7 bases from J, the junction kept 4 bases outside the gene matches. Written as DNA, the CDR3 is TGCGCCAGCAGCCGTGCGGGACAGGGGAATGAGCAGTTCTTC. It translates to CASSRAGQGNEQFF.

V gene TRBV10-3 combines with J gene TRBJ2-7; TRBD1 might be the D (6 bases). This CDR3 is built from 15 residues. Per germline, CDR1 ENHRY and CDR2 SYGVKD. V was pared by 8 bases and J by 2 bases, with 19 bases between. This chain's CDR3 is CAISTGPRRAYEQYF. The CDR3 nucleotides read TGTGCCATCTCGACAGGACCCCGCCGGGCCTACGAGCAGTACTTC.

J is TRBJ2-7 and V is TRBV27; TRBD2 matches at 9 bases. V lost 4 bases and J lost 3; bases outside the gene matches: 4. The CDR3 length is 14 residues. CDR1 is MNHEY and CDR2 is SMNVEV in the germline V gene (reference sequence). The CDR3 DNA reads as TGTGCCAGCAGTTCCCGACTAGCGGACTACGAGCAGTACTTC. Encoded protein: CASSSRLADYEQYF.

The rearrangement uses TRBV19 and TRBJ2-2; D gene unclear. V was trimmed by 3 bases and J by 1 base, leaving 6 bases between them. The CDR3 runs 14 residues. Germline loops: CDR1 LNHDA, CDR2 SQIVND (reference sequence). CDR3 amino acids: CASSMKRNTGELFF. The CDR3 bases are TGTGCCAGTAGTATGAAGAGGAACACCGGGGAGCTGTTTTTT.

The V gene is TRBV5-4, the J gene TRBJ1-3, with D maybe TRBD1 (5 bases). Germline V gene lookup returns CDR1 SGHNT and CDR2 YYREEE (reference sequence). This CDR3 is 14 amino acids long. Trimming took off 0 bases at V and 4 bases at J, with 8 bases between the two ends. The CDR3 protein is CASSLDRNGNTIYF. The CDR3 nucleotides read TGTGCCAGCAGCTTGGACAGGAACGGAAACACCATATATTTT.

This chain connects TRBV4-1 to TRBJ1-4; D possibly corresponds to TRBD1 (5 bases). Germline V gene sequence: CDR1 MGHRA, CDR2 YSYEKL. V lost 1 base to trimming and J lost 8 bases, with 23 bases between them. There are 18 residues in the CDR3. CDR3 nucleotide sequence: TGCGCCAGCAGCCAAGTTGGGTTCTGGGGCCTGGGGCGAGAAAAACTGTTTTTT. This codes for CASSQVGFWGLGREKLFF.

The chain uses TRBV4-2 and TRBJ2-5; D possibly corresponds to TRBD2 (6 bases). CDR1 LGHNA and CDR2 YNFKEQ come from the germline V gene. Between the trimmed V and J ends, which lost 5 bases and 2 bases, there was a span of 15 bases. The CDR3 has 15 amino acids. CDR3 bases: TGTGCCAGCAGCGGTAGAGCGGGTGCACAAGAGACCCAGTACTTC. Translating gives CASSGRAGAQETQYF.

The table lists this clone with a count of one. The chain uses TRBV5-1 and TRBJ2-4, with D maybe TRBD1 (6 bases). Per the germline V gene, CDR1 is SGHRS and CDR2 is YFSETQ. This CDR3 contains 14 residues. Between the trimmed V and J ends, which lost 0 bases and 6 bases, there was a span of 10 bases. In DNA, the CDR3 is TGCGCCAGCAGCTTGGGTCAGGGGCCAAACATTCAGTACTTC. Encoded protein: CASSLGQGPNIQYF.

This chain connects TRBV7-2 to TRBJ1-2, with D hard to call. The germline CDR1 and CDR2 sequences are SGHTA and FQGNSA. The germline V and J ends were trimmed by 0 bases and 7 bases, with 6 bases remaining between them. This CDR3 spans 12 amino acids. The CDR3 spells CASSLAEVGYTF. CDR3 coding DNA: TGTGCCAGCAGCTTAGCCGAGGTTGGCTACACCTTC.

This chain connects TRBV5-1 to TRBJ1-4, with D possibly being TRBD1 (6 bases). Looked up from germline, CDR1 is SGHRS and CDR2 is YFSETQ. Trimming cost V 3 bases and J 8 bases, with 14 bases left between them. CDR3 length: 14 amino acids. CDR3 nucleotide sequence: TGCGCCAGCAGCTACAAGACAGGATTAGAAAAACTGTTTTTT. It codes for CASSYKTGLEKLFF.

The chain employs TRBV5-1 and TRBJ2-1, with a tentative D call TRBD2 (5 bases). Trimming shortened V by 1 base and J by 0 bases, and 8 bases separated the two germline ends. Looked up from germline, CDR1 is SGHRS and CDR2 is YFSETQ. The CDR3 runs to 15 residues. CDR3 in amino acids: CASSLLGSSYNEQFF. In DNA form, the CDR3 reads TGCGCCAGCAGCTTGTTAGGGAGCTCCTACAATGAGCAGTTCTTC.

The chain joins TRBV10-3 to TRBJ1-1; D gene ambiguous. Germline CDR1 reads ENHRY; CDR2 reads SYGVKD. The germline V and J ends were trimmed by 7 bases and 0 bases, with 12 bases remaining between them. The CDR3 runs 14 residues. CDR3 bases: TGTGCCATCACCAACGGGATAATGAACACTGAAGCTTTCTTT. Translation gives CAITNGIMNTEAFF.

The V and J genes are TRBV6-8 and TRBJ2-5; a weak D match, TRBD2 (5 bases). The germline CDR1 and CDR2 sequences are MNHGY and SAAAGT. V gave up 5 bases and J gave up 3 bases, with 22 bases separating them. The CDR3 contains 17 residues. The CDR3 sequence is CASSNSRQPGRKETQYF. The CDR3 DNA reads TGTGCCAGCAGTAATTCCCGACAACCGGGAAGAAAAGAGACCCAGTACTTC.

Written as DNA, the CDR3 is TGTGCCAGCAGCCAAAAAGCCGACTTGGAGCAGTTCTTC. Translated: CASSQKADLEQFF. The chain joins TRBV7-3 to TRBJ2-1; no definite D call. Germline V CDR1 and CDR2: SGHTA, FQGTGA. The V end was cut by 5 bases, the J end by 10 bases, with 15 bases between. The CDR3 consists of 13 residues.

The chain is built from TRBV27 and TRBJ2-1; TRBD2 aligns across 8 bases. The germline gives CDR1 MNHEY, CDR2 SMNVEV (reference sequence). V lost 5 bases, J lost 9 bases, and 12 bases stayed unmatched. This CDR3 region has 15 residues. DNA for the CDR3: TGTGCCAGCAGTCCAACTAGCGGCCTTGGGGGTGAGCAGTTCTTC. Its protein is CASSPTSGLGGEQFF.

J is TRBJ1-6 and V is TRBV2; D gene ambiguous. Germline V gene sequence: CDR1 SNHLY, CDR2 FYNNEI. V shed 1 base and J shed 14 bases, with 9 bases lying between them. The CDR3 extends over 12 amino acids. CDR3 DNA: TGTGCCAGCAGTGAAGGCCCCAGGACCCTCCACTTT. Translated: CASSEGPRTLHF.

The genes are TRBV5-1 and TRBJ2-5; 10 bases agree with TRBD1. The ends lost 4 bases at V and 4 bases at J; junction bases unmatched: 7. Germline V CDR1 and CDR2: SGHRS, YFSETQ. CDR3 size: 15 residues. CDR3 region: CASSLPTGGSETQYF. The CDR3 DNA reads as TGCGCCAGCAGCCTACCGACAGGGGGCTCAGAGACCCAGTACTTC.

This clone was seen a single time. The genes are TRBV7-3 and TRBJ1-2, with D unclear. Germline CDR1 reads SGHTA; CDR2 reads FQGTGA. Deletions cut 5 bases from V and 3 bases from J, with 13 bases between. The CDR3 has 14 amino acids. The CDR3 reads CASSPSQAHYGYTF. The CDR3 DNA reads TGTGCCAGCAGCCCGAGCCAAGCGCACTATGGCTACACCTTC.

The genes are TRBV6-1 and TRBJ2-1; D might be TRBD2 (6 bases). V lost 4 bases and J lost 6, with 19 bases in between. Germline lookup yields CDR1 MNHNS and CDR2 SASEGT. The CDR3 length is 16 residues. This chain's CDR3 is CASSGAPGVPLNEQFF. In DNA form, the CDR3 reads TGTGCCAGCAGTGGAGCTCCGGGAGTACCTCTCAATGAGCAGTTCTTC.

The J gene is TRBJ2-5, the V gene TRBV5-8, with 9 positions matching TRBD2. The CDR3 sequence is 13 residues long. V shed 7 bases, J shed 5 bases, and the junction held 6 bases outside the gene matches. Germline V gene data show CDR1 as SGHTS and CDR2 as YDEGEE. CDR3 protein: CASGLSGRETQYF. DNA of the CDR3: TGTGCCAGCGGATTAAGCGGGAGGGAGACCCAGTACTTC.

The V gene is TRBV2, the J gene TRBJ1-1; possibly TRBD1 for D (5 bases). CDR1 and CDR2 from the germline V gene are SNHLY and FYNNEI. V was shortened by 6 bases and J by 7 bases, with 15 bases between the two germline ends. This CDR3 has 13 amino acids. The CDR3 loop is CASRIGEEVEAFF. CDR3 nucleotide sequence: TGTGCCAGCAGGATAGGGGAGGAGGTTGAAGCTTTCTTT.

The chain carries TRBV18 and TRBJ1-1; D remains unclear. V gave up 4 bases and J gave up 4 bases, with 16 bases separating them. This CDR3 is built from 15 residues. Germline V gene data show CDR1 as KGHSH and CDR2 as LQKENI. CDR3 region: CASSLKKFGSTEAFF. For the CDR3, the DNA is TGTGCCAGCTCACTCAAAAAATTCGGGAGCACTGAAGCTTTCTTT.